The 31 T cell receptor beta chains given below trace back to one sample, sequenced in a study of naive and memory T cell subsets. Both TRBC1 and TRBC2 were covered by a beta constant-region primer of two equimolar oligonucleotides. The ligated cDNA underwent four PCR rounds using SP2 and nested alpha and beta constant-region primers. Using its own MiXCR run on the UMI-ligation and nested PCR reads, TCRdb lists one record per CDR3 protein. The repertoire holds 130,000 to 150,000 distinct CDR3 sequences, with about 20% as singletons. Antigens of these TCRs are unknown. Study-wide results and limits: Especially in CD8 cells, naive repertoires contained a few larger clonotypes, possibly CD45RA-re-expressing memory cells.

Sequencing was carried out using naive CD4+ T cells from blood. The source of these receptors is a human donor in good health.

This clonotype was detected ten times or more. This chain links TRBV6-5 with TRBJ2-7; D possibly corresponds to TRBD1 (6 bases). Germline CDR1 MNHEY, CDR2 SVGAGI. The V end was cut by 2 bases, the J end by 0 bases, with 8 bases between. This CDR3 is 14 amino acids long. CDR3 in amino acids: CASSYRTASYEQYF. The CDR3 DNA follows: TGTGCCAGCAGTTACCGGACAGCCTCCTACGAGCAGTACTTC.

A few counts support this clonotype. V usage is TRBV6-6 and J usage is TRBJ2-1; 9 positions match TRBD2. Looked up from germline, CDR1 is MNHNY and CDR2 is SVGAGI (reference sequence). The CDR3 runs 15 residues. V gave up 2 bases and J gave up 5 bases; unmatched junction bases: 4. CDR3 amino acids: CASSYRVAGDNEQFF. The CDR3 region has the DNA TGTGCCAGCAGTTACCGGGTAGCGGGAGACAATGAGCAGTTCTTC.

In its sample, this clonotype was seen a few times. J is TRBJ2-5 and V is TRBV29-1; D not resolved. V was shortened by 4 bases and J by 5 bases, with 5 bases between the two germline ends. CDR3 size: 10 residues. The germline V gene encodes CDR1 SQVTM and CDR2 ANQGSEA. The CDR3 DNA follows: TGCAGCGTTGTACTGGAGACCCAGTACTTC. Its protein is CSVVLETQYF.

The table lists this clonotype with a few counts. The J gene is TRBJ2-3, the V gene TRBV5-1; 7 positions match TRBD1. Germline values: CDR1 SGHRS, CDR2 YFSETQ. The V gene end was trimmed by 0 bases and the J gene end by 3 bases; junction bases not matched to a gene: 4. The CDR3 has 15 residues. The CDR3 protein is CASSLEGGGTDTQYF. As DNA, the CDR3 is TGCGCCAGCAGCTTGGAAGGGGGCGGAACAGATACGCAGTATTTT. Together with reference TRBV5-1 and TRBJ2-3, the CDR3 gives the full variable domain: KAGVTQTPRYLIKTRGQQVTLSCSPISGHRSVSWYQQTPGQGLQFLFEYFSETQRNKGNFPGRFSGRQFSNSRSEMNVSTLELGDSALYLCASSLEGGGTDTQYFGPGTRLTVL.

There are a few counts of this clonotype. This chain joins TRBV11-2 and TRBJ2-1; 7 bases match TRBD2. V shed 1 base, J shed 8 bases, and the junction held 17 bases outside the gene matches. This CDR3 region has 18 residues. The V gene's germline CDR1 is SGHAT and CDR2 FQNNGV. The CDR3 protein is CASSLGAGRVRSLDEQFF. The CDR3 DNA reads TGTGCCAGCAGCTTAGGAGCGGGGAGGGTACGTAGCTTGGATGAGCAGTTCTTC.

The gene calls are TRBV7-3 and TRBJ1-1; the D gene is possibly TRBD1 (5 bases). Trimming took off 4 bases at V and 4 bases at J, with 16 bases between the two ends. The CDR3 contains 15 residues. Germline V lookup: CDR1 SGHTA, CDR2 FQGTGA. CDR3 coding DNA: TGTGCCAGCAGCTCAAGGGTAGGGGTTGGCACTGAAGCTTTCTTT. Residues: CASSSRVGVGTEAFF. The full variable domain, in which reference TRBV7-3 and TRBJ1-1 provide the parts outside the CDR3, is GAGVSQTPSNKVTEKGKYVELRCDPISGHTALYWYRQSLGQGPEFLIYFQGTGAADDSGLPNDRFFAVRPEGSVSTLKIQRTERGDSAVYLCASSSRVGVGTEAFFGQGTRLTVV.

This clonotype occurred many times. The chain employs TRBV6-5 and TRBJ2-5, with TRBD1 matching 7 bases. In germline, CDR1 is MNHEY, CDR2 SVGAGI. J gave up 4 bases and V 5 bases, and 13 bases lay outside the gene matches. The CDR3 is 16 residues long. The chain's CDR3 is CASSRRTGTYRETQYF. Written as DNA, the CDR3 is TGTGCCAGCAGTCGAAGGACAGGAACGTACCGAGAGACCCAGTACTTC.

The V call is TRBV28, the J call TRBJ1-4; D is unclear. CDR1 is MDHEN and CDR2 is SYDVKM in the germline V gene. The CDR3 covers 13 residues. V dropped 7 bases and J dropped 7 bases, with 13 bases sitting between them. CDR3 nucleotides: TGTGCCAGCACAACGGGGTTCGGTGAAAAACTGTTTTTT. Translation gives CASTTGFGEKLFF.

The genes are TRBV28 and TRBJ2-7, with D tentatively TRBD2 (6 bases). CDR3 length equals 14 residues. Germline V gives CDR1 MDHEN, CDR2 SYDVKM. Trimming pared 10 bases from V and 6 bases from J, leaving 22 bases between. CDR3 amino acids: CATRTRRVGSEQYF. CDR3 coding DNA: TGTGCCACCAGGACCCGGAGGGTTGGTTCCGAGCAGTACTTC.

By frequency in the sample, this clonotype is medium-sized. The chain couples TRBV29-1 to TRBJ2-3; a weak D match, TRBD2 (6 bases). Trimming pared 7 bases from V and 1 base from J, leaving 12 bases between. The CDR3 contains 13 residues. Germline values: CDR1 SQVTM, CDR2 ANQGSEA. The CDR3 sequence: CSARDLRTDTQYF. The DNA of the CDR3 is TGCAGCGCTCGGGACTTACGCACAGATACGCAGTATTTT.

This clonotype was observed a few times. V gene TRBV27 combines with J gene TRBJ2-7, with unresolved D. The CDR3 totals 14 residues. CDR1 is MNHEY, CDR2 SMNVEV, per germline (reference sequence). Trimming pared 5 bases from V and 6 bases from J, leaving 17 bases between. The CDR3 DNA reads as TGTGCCAGCAGTCTCTCTAGGTCTGTTCCCGAGCAGTACTTC. It encodes CASSLSRSVPEQYF.

V is TRBV7-2 and J is TRBJ1-6, with D possibly being TRBD1 (5 bases). The CDR3 length is 13 residues. V was cut by 5 bases and J by 9 bases, with 11 bases left in between. In germline, CDR1 is SGHTA, CDR2 FQGNSA. The CDR3 sequence: CASSQTGTSPLHF. CDR3 nucleotides: TGTGCCAGCAGCCAAACAGGAACTTCACCCCTCCACTTT.

The V call is TRBV28, the J call TRBJ2-1; D not certain. This CDR3 spans 13 amino acids. CDR1 is MDHEN, CDR2 SYDVKM, per germline. Deletions cut 6 bases from V and 5 bases from J, with 11 bases between. This CDR3 reads CASRVQLNNEQFF. The CDR3 DNA follows: TGTGCCAGCAGAGTCCAGTTAAACAATGAGCAGTTCTTC.

V is TRBV9 and J is TRBJ2-1; 8 bases line up with TRBD2. The germline CDR1 and CDR2 sequences are SGDLS and YYNGEE. V was clipped by 0 bases and J by 7 bases; unmatched bases: 6. The CDR3 contains 15 residues. The DNA of the CDR3 is TGTGCCAGCAGCGTAGCGGGAGGGCCGAGGAATGAGCAGTTCTTC. Translated: CASSVAGGPRNEQFF.

In this sample, this clonotype turned up a few times. The chain has TRBV25-1 and TRBJ2-1; TRBD1 or TRBD2 may be the D gene (5 bases each). From germline, CDR1 is MGHDK and CDR2 SYGVNS. V gave up 1 base and J gave up 7 bases, with 5 bases separating them. The CDR3 is 12 residues long. The CDR3: CASSEWGNEQFF. The CDR3 bases are TGTGCCAGCAGTGAATGGGGGAATGAGCAGTTCTTC.

The chain carries TRBV15 and TRBJ2-1; tentatively, D is TRBD2 (6 bases). The CDR3 is made up of 15 amino acids. V lost 6 bases and J lost 5, with 17 bases in between. Looked up from germline, CDR1 is LNHNV and CDR2 is YYDKDF (reference sequence). Here the CDR3 reads CATSGSSDPNNEQFF. CDR3 nucleotides: TGTGCCACCAGTGGCTCTAGCGACCCGAACAATGAGCAGTTCTTC.

This clonotype was seen only a few times. The CDR3 coding sequence is TGTGCCAGTAGTACGGTTCCGGGCAATGAGCAGTTCTTC. Translation gives CASSTVPGNEQFF. The chain links TRBV19 to TRBJ2-1, with D hard to call. Germline CDR1 LNHDA, CDR2 SQIVND (reference sequence). Trimming removed 4 bases from V and 6 bases from J, with 10 bases in between. This CDR3 spans 13 amino acids.

This clonotype was counted a few times. The chain recombines TRBV29-1 with TRBJ2-5, with a weak D call TRBD1 (6 bases). The ends were cut back, 8 bases at V and 5 bases at J, with 15 bases in the middle. CDR3 length: 12 residues. Germline V gene lookup returns CDR1 SQVTM and CDR2 ANQGSEA. The CDR3 nucleotides read TGCAGCCAGGGGTTACTGGGGGAGACCCAGTACTTC. It codes for CSQGLLGETQYF. Full variable domain (rest looked up from reference TRBV29-1 and TRBJ2-5): SAVISQKPSRDICQRGTSLTIQCQVDSQVTMMFWYRQQPGQSLTLIATANQGSEATYESGFVIDKFPISRPNLTFSTLTVSNMSPEDSSIYLCSQGLLGETQYFGPGTRLLVL.

This clonotype was seen a handful of times. This chain uses TRBV11-2 with TRBJ1-5; D perhaps matches TRBD1 (5 bases). With 4 bases removed from V and 0 bases from J, the gap between germline ends came to 16 bases. CDR3 length: 17 amino acids. Germline lookup yields CDR1 SGHAT and CDR2 FQNNGV. The CDR3 DNA sequence: TGTGCCAGCAGCTCACGGACATCCCGTTATAGCAATCAGCCCCAGCATTTT. Its translation is CASSSRTSRYSNQPQHF.

This clonotype came up many times. The V gene is TRBV4-3, the J gene TRBJ1-1, with D unresolved. The CDR3 consists of 13 residues. Looked up from germline, CDR1 is LGHNA and CDR2 is YSLEER. V lost 3 bases, J lost 5 bases, and 10 bases lay in between. CDR3 sequence reads: CASSQKFGTEAFF. Written as DNA, the CDR3 is TGCGCCAGCAGCCAGAAGTTTGGGACTGAAGCTTTCTTT.

This clonotype was seen only a few times. J is TRBJ2-5 and V is TRBV29-1; D may be TRBD1 (6 bases). Trimming stripped 4 bases from V and 5 bases from J, with 11 bases between. The length of the CDR3 is 12 residues. The germline CDR1 and CDR2 sequences are SQVTM and ANQGSEA. The CDR3 region has the DNA TGCAGCGTTGGTCCAAGGGGGGAGACCCAGTACTTC. Residues: CSVGPRGETQYF.

The chain couples TRBV12-3 or TRBV12-4 to TRBJ1-4; D might be TRBD1 (5 bases). This CDR3 contains 14 residues. The V end lost 2 bases, the J end lost 7 bases, and 11 bases lay between the germline ends. The CDR3 sequence: CASSLMNGGEKLFF. The CDR3 DNA sequence: TGTGCCAGCAGTTTAATGAATGGGGGTGAAAAACTGTTTTTT.

V gene TRBV25-1 combines with J gene TRBJ2-1; D gene unclear. Germline-derived CDR1 and CDR2 are MGHDK and SYGVNS. There are 16 residues in the CDR3. Trimming removed 1 base at V and 4 bases at J, with 14 bases between. The CDR3 region has the DNA TGTGCCAGCAGTGAATGGGCTGGCGGTAATTACAATGAGCAGTTCTTC. It translates to CASSEWAGGNYNEQFF.

The CDR3 sequence: CASSLAGPNTEAFF. DNA for the CDR3: TGCGCCAGCAGCTTGGCAGGTCCGAACACTGAAGCTTTCTTT. The V and J genes are TRBV5-1 and TRBJ1-1; D gene ambiguous. Germline V gene lookup returns CDR1 SGHRS and CDR2 YFSETQ. V lost 0 bases to trimming and J lost 1 base, with 7 bases between them. The CDR3 runs 14 residues. The full variable domain, in which reference TRBV5-1 and TRBJ1-1 provide the parts outside the CDR3, is KAGVTQTPRYLIKTRGQQVTLSCSPISGHRSVSWYQQTPGQGLQFLFEYFSETQRNKGNFPGRFSGRQFSNSRSEMNVSTLELGDSALYLCASSLAGPNTEAFFGQGTRLTVV.

This clonotype was detected a few times. The V call is TRBV6-6, the J call TRBJ2-7, with D possibly TRBD1 on 5 matching bases. The CDR3 spans 13 residues. V was trimmed by 5 bases and J by 4 bases, leaving 12 bases between them. Germline V CDR1 and CDR2: MNHNY, SVGAGI (reference sequence). DNA for the CDR3: TGTGCCAGCAGTCAGAGACAGAATTACGAGCAGTACTTC. This gives the protein CASSQRQNYEQYF.

This clonotype showed up just a few times. This chain uses TRBV7-9 with TRBJ2-4, with D possibly TRBD1 on 6 matching bases. The V gene's germline CDR1 is SEHNR and CDR2 FQNEAQ (reference sequence). Trimming removed 5 bases from V and 0 bases from J, with 20 bases in between. The CDR3 loop spans 18 amino acids. The CDR3 reads CASSPGTGMNLAKNIQYF. Written as DNA, the CDR3 is TGTGCCAGCAGCCCGGGAACAGGGATGAATCTAGCCAAAAACATTCAGTACTTC.

This clonotype has ten or more counts. The V and J genes are TRBV5-6 and TRBJ2-1; D unclear. CDR3 length: 15 amino acids. Germline lookup yields CDR1 SGHDT and CDR2 YYEEEE. Trimming removed 4 bases from V and 0 bases from J, with 11 bases in between. The CDR3 nucleotides read TGTGCCAGCAGCCTCGGGCTAAGCTCCTACAATGAGCAGTTCTTC. It yields the protein CASSLGLSSYNEQFF.

This clonotype was observed a few times. This rearrangement joins TRBV6-5 to TRBJ2-3; 13 bases line up with TRBD2. The CDR3 is 17 residues long. With V trimmed by 6 bases and J by 5 bases, 11 bases remained unmatched. The V gene's germline CDR1 is MNHEY and CDR2 SVGAGI. The CDR3 nucleotides are TGTGCCAGCAGCCGGGGGACTAGCGGGGCCGGGGGAGATACGCAGTATTTT. Amino acids: CASSRGTSGAGGDTQYF.

This clonotype was detected a few times. The rearrangement links TRBV5-1 to TRBJ1-2; D remains unclear. Germline V lookup: CDR1 SGHRS, CDR2 YFSETQ. The CDR3 is 13 residues long. V lost 5 bases, J lost 1 base, and 9 bases lay in between. CDR3 DNA sequence: TGCGCCAGCAGTCGAGGGAATAACTATGGCTACACCTTC. Translation: CASSRGNNYGYTF.

There are a few counts of this clonotype. The chain is built from TRBV28 and TRBJ2-3; D call uncertain. V gave up 5 bases and J gave up 5 bases, with 14 bases separating them. CDR3 length: 14 residues. Germline CDR1 MDHEN, CDR2 SYDVKM. The CDR3 bases are TGTGCCAGCAGTCAGGACCGAAGGGTAGATACGCAGTATTTT. Amino acid sequence: CASSQDRRVDTQYF.

In its sample, this clonotype was seen a few times. The gene calls are TRBV9 and TRBJ2-5, with a possible D match to TRBD2 (6 bases). The V end was cut by 0 bases, the J end by 3 bases, with 6 bases between. The CDR3 runs to 13 residues. Germline V gene sequence: CDR1 SGDLS, CDR2 YYNGEE. For the CDR3, the DNA is TGTGCCAGCAGCGTAGGCGGGAAAGAGACCCAGTACTTC. It codes for CASSVGGKETQYF.